This T cell receptor beta chain was recovered during a study of blood T cells in healthy people across ages. The study's findings and limits: In long-lived donors, naive CD4+ cell counts and diversity exceeded those of aged donors.

On this clonotype itself: Its antigen is not identified.

Each donor's blood draw was 7.5 to 10 milliliters of peripheral blood. The study isolated at least 7 million PBMCs from each sample. V lost 3 bases, J lost 6 bases, and 6 bases stayed unmatched. CDR1 SGHRS and CDR2 YFSETQ come from the germline V gene. The CDR3 totals 15 residues. Primers used in a second PCR of roughly 6 to 12 cycles were a sample-barcoded 5' primer and a J-beta primer mix. Tags on each cDNA molecule came from a template-switch adaptor with 12 random nucleotides. TCRdb re-derived calls from the 5' RACE reads in MiXCR, one entry per CDR3 protein. The sample yields 1.5 million to 2 million distinct CDR3 sequences, around half seen once.

The gene calls are TRBV5-1 and TRBJ2-1; 10 bases align to TRBD1. The TCR was taken from a woman aged 40 to 50 in good health. The sample was blood. In DNA form, the CDR3 reads TGCGCCAGCAGCTCTAGACAGGGGGCATTCAATGAGCAGTTCTTC. Translating it yields CASSSRQGAFNEQFF.